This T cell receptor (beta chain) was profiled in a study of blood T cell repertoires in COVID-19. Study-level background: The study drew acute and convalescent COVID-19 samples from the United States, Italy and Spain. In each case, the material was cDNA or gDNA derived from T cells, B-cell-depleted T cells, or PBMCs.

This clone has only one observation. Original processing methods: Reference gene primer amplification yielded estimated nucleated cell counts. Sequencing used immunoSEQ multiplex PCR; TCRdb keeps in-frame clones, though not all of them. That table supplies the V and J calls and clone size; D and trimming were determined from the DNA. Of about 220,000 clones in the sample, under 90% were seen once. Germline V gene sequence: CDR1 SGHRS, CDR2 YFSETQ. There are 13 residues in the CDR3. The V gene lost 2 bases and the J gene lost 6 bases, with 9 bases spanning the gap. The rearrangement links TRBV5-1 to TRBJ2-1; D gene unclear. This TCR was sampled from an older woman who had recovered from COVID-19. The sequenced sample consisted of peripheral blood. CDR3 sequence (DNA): TGCGCCAGCAGCTTCCGCGGCCTCAATGAGCAGTTCTTC. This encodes CASSFRGLNEQFF.